This TCR beta chain was captured by sequencing in a study of blood T cell repertoires in COVID-19. The overall study: The United States, Italy and Spain supplied acute and convalescent COVID-19 samples. The cDNA or gDNA used as material had been derived from T cells, B-cell-depleted T cells, or PBMCs.

During active infection, Seattle patients enrolled and were then monitored through disease. In the authors' workflow: Reference gene primer amplification gave nucleated cell count estimates. Profiling relied on immunoSEQ multiplex PCR, and the TCRdb table lists in-frame clones only, not all of them. Clone size and V and J calls were adopted from that table, with D and trimming inferred from the DNA. The repertoire holds roughly 240,000 clones, with roughly 86% as singletons. This clone was seen once. V lost 3 bases and J 5 bases, leaving 7 bases between the germline ends. The CDR3 spans 13 residues. Germline V gene lookup returns CDR1 SNHLY and CDR2 FYNNEI.

Sequenced material: peripheral blood. The sequence came from a woman older than 75 with COVID-19, enrolled during active disease. V gene TRBV2 combines with J gene TRBJ1-4; the D is unclear. This CDR3 reads CASSEGRNEKLFF. The CDR3 DNA reads as TGTGCCAGCAGTGAGGGCAGGAATGAAAAACTGTTTTTT. The whole variable domain, remainder taken from reference TRBV2 and TRBJ1-4, is EPEVTQTPSHQVTQMGQEVILRCVPISNHLYFYWYRQILGQKVEFLVSFYNNEISEKSEIFDDQFSVERPDGSNFTLKIRSTKLEDSAMYFCASSEGRNEKLFFGSGTQLSVL.